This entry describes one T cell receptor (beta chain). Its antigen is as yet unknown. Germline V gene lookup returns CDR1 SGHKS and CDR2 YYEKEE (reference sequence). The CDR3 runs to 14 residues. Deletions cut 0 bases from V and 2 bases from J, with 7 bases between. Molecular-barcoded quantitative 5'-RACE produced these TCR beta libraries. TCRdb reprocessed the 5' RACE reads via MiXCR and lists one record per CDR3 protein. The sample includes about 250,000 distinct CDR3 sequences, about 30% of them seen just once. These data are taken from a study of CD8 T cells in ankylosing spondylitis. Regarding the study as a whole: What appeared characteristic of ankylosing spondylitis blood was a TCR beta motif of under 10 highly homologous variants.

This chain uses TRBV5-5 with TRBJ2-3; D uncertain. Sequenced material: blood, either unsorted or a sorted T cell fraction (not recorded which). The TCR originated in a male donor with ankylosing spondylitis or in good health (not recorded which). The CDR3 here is CASSLGQFTDTQYF. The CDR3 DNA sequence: TGTGCCAGCAGCTTGGGGCAGTTCACAGATACGCAGTATTTT.